This T cell receptor (beta chain) was recorded in a study of shared clonotypes between healthy human individuals. Sorted-subset replicate PCRs used 200 ng of genomic DNA. This amount corresponded to approximately 30,000 T cell genomes. The assay was immunoSEQ multiplex PCR, and TCRdb's table has in-frame clones only and misses some. Seen here are a few million clones, approximately 95% observed once, and the top ten hold 0.35% to 0.5%. Points on this clone: The antigen remains undetermined.

CDR1 SGHNT and CDR2 YYREEE come from the germline V gene (reference sequence). V dropped 4 bases and J dropped 5 bases, with 10 bases sitting between them. This CDR3 is built from 13 residues. The investigators split CD4+ cells into a CD45RA+ naive subset and a CD45RA-negative memory subset. Study outcomes and limitations: Genetic and exposure-history diversity was limited by the few donors. Several donors showed sharing of 4.5% to 5% of naive CD4 clonotypes.

Sequenced input: naive CD4+ T cells from PBMCs. Subset specified: CD45RA+ positively selected. The clonotype was recovered from a man aged 18 to 30 in good health. Some clones in this sample may be carry-over from other donors' samples. This rearrangement joins TRBV5-4 to TRBJ2-1; no clear D. In DNA form, the CDR3 reads TGTGCCAGCAGCCGGAGTCTTAACAATGAGCAGTTCTTC. Its translation: CASSRSLNNEQFF.